This paragraph reports one T cell receptor (beta chain). As yet, its antigen is unknown. Germline assignment: CDR1 SGHRS and CDR2 YFSETQ. V trimming: 4 bases; J trimming: 0 bases; junction bases outside the gene matches: 13. CDR3 length: 18 residues. The data belong to a study of T cells after yellow fever vaccination. General study findings and limits: Abundant bulk-derived clonotypes could contaminate FACS-sorted repertoires.

TCRdb reprocessed the 5' RACE reads with MiXCR, giving one entry per CDR3 protein. The table lists fewer than 350,000 distinct CDR3 sequences, 8.7% of them singletons. The chain has TRBV5-1 and TRBJ2-4, with TRBD1 identical over 7 bases. The sequence was collected from a man between 18 and 35 years old who received the YFV17D yellow fever vaccine. The source material was PBMCs, sampled on the day of the first yellow fever vaccination. CDR3 loop: CASSQDPGTEIAKNIQYF. For the CDR3, the DNA is TGCGCCAGCAGCCAAGATCCCGGGACAGAGATAGCCAAAAACATTCAGTACTTC. The entire variable domain, with the rest obtained from reference TRBV5-1 and TRBJ2-4, is as follows: KAGVTQTPRYLIKTRGQQVTLSCSPISGHRSVSWYQQTPGQGLQFLFEYFSETQRNKGNFPGRFSGRQFSNSRSEMNVSTLELGDSALYLCASSQDPGTEIAKNIQYFGAGTRLSVL.